This T cell receptor beta chain was found in a study of T cell responses to AZD1222 COVID-19 vaccine. Sequencing used immunoSEQ multiplex PCR; TCRdb keeps in-frame clones, though not all of them. In the table there are more than 95,000 clones, approximately 93% of which are singletons. As for this clone: Antigen unknown.

Study-level results: Nearly half of spike-specific TCRs reportedly target unmutated variant regions. Two AZD1222 doses significantly raised spike-specific TCR breadth and depth over controls.

Sequencing was performed on peripheral blood, taken on day 0 of AZD1222 vaccination. This TCR was recovered from an adult in good health.

CDR3: CASRGFLKGGYTF. CDR3 in DNA: TGCGCCAGTCGCGGGTTTTTAAAAGGGGGCTACACCTTC. The chain carries TRBV4-1 and TRBJ1-2; D ambiguous. The germline V gene encodes CDR1 MGHRA and CDR2 YSYEKL. V was shortened by 9 bases and J by 8 bases, with 19 bases between the two germline ends. The length of the CDR3 is 13 residues.